This T cell receptor (beta chain) was recovered during a study of cytomegalovirus exposure and HLA in healthy donors. The PCR made use of 60 Vbeta and 13 Jbeta primers. The data were produced by immunoSEQ multiplex PCR, yet TCRdb's version contains in-frame clones alone and is incomplete. Of roughly 100,000 clones detected, about three quarters appear once; the ten largest clones hold 5% to 7%. Trimming removed 3 bases from V and 3 bases from J; junction bases left unmatched: 12. CDR3 length equals 17 residues. Germline-derived CDR1 and CDR2 are SGDLS and YYNGEE. Donors showed nominal health when sampled, although they likely had unrecorded immune exposures. In its sample, this clone was seen a few times.

The sample consisted of PBMCs. The receptor comes from a woman between 50 and 59 years old in good health and CMV-seropositive. This chain connects TRBV9 to TRBJ1-1; 9 bases match TRBD1. The CDR3 here is CASSGPQGARGDTEAFF. The CDR3 DNA reads as TGTGCCAGCAGCGGACCACAGGGGGCTCGGGGGGACACTGAAGCTTTCTTT.